The 30 T cell receptor beta chains below all came from one sample that was sequenced in a study of cytotoxic CD8 clonotypes in ibrutinib-treated CLL. Assay: immunoSEQ multiplex PCR; the TCRdb copy retains only in-frame clones and omits some. The top ten clones hold under 35% of a sample with approximately 150,000 clones, 70% to 85% of them seen once. Here the sequenced sample was PBMCs, taken after 12 months of ibrutinib treatment. The receptors were gathered from a human donor with chronic lymphocytic leukemia.

V is TRBV5-1 and J is TRBJ1-1, with 8 nucleotides matching TRBD1. The CDR3 consists of 15 residues. The trim removed 3 bases at V and 1 base at J, leaving 5 bases unmatched. Germline CDR1 reads SGHRS; CDR2 reads YFSETQ. The CDR3 region has the DNA TGCGCCAGCAGCTCAACCGGGACAGGGAACACTGAAGCTTTCTTT. This gives the protein CASSSTGTGNTEAFF.

The chain carries TRBV19 and TRBJ2-2, with D possibly being TRBD2 (6 bases). This CDR3 has 14 amino acids. Trimming took 4 bases from V and 3 from J, leaving 9 bases between them. The germline V gene has CDR1 LNHDA and CDR2 SQIVND (reference sequence). The CDR3 sequence is CASSTWRDTGELFF. DNA for the CDR3: TGTGCCAGTAGTACTTGGAGGGACACCGGGGAGCTGTTTTTT.

The CDR3 DNA follows: TGTGCCAGCAGCCACAGGGTGGGCAATGAGCAGTTCTTC. Its translation: CASSHRVGNEQFF. V gene TRBV28 combines with J gene TRBJ2-1, with D tentatively TRBD1 (6 bases). The CDR3 runs to 13 residues. In germline, CDR1 is MDHEN, CDR2 SYDVKM. Trimming cost V 6 bases and J 6 bases, with 12 bases left between them. Full variable domain (outside the CDR3, taken from reference TRBV28 and TRBJ2-1): DVKVTQSSRYLVKRTGEKVFLECVQDMDHENMFWYRQDPGLGLRLIYFSYDVKMKEKGDIPEGYSVSREKKERFSLILESASTNQTSMYLCASSHRVGNEQFFGPGTRLTVL.

The chain carries TRBV5-5 and TRBJ2-7, with TRBD1 identical over 8 bases. Germline V CDR1 and CDR2: SGHKS, YYEKEE (reference sequence). This CDR3 comprises 14 residues. The V segment lost 4 bases and the J segment 3 bases; nucleotides outside the gene matches: 6. CDR3 region: CASSPGGDYYEQYF. The CDR3 DNA sequence: TGTGCCAGCAGCCCAGGGGGCGACTACTACGAGCAGTACTTC.

The genes are TRBV9 and TRBJ2-3; no reliable D call. The length of the CDR3 is 14 residues. The V end was cut by 2 bases, the J end by 0 bases, with 7 bases between. Germline CDR1 reads SGDLS; CDR2 reads YYNGEE. This chain's CDR3 is CASSVHGSTDTQYF. CDR3 sequence (DNA): TGTGCCAGCAGCGTCCACGGCAGCACAGATACGCAGTATTTT. Full variable domain (rest looked up from reference TRBV9 and TRBJ2-3): DSGVTQTPKHLITATGQRVTLRCSPRSGDLSVYWYQQSLDQGLQFLIQYYNGEERAKGNILERFSAQQFPDLHSELNLSSLELGDSALYFCASSVHGSTDTQYFGPGTRLTVL.

The chain uses TRBV7-2 and TRBJ2-7, with TRBD2 matching 7 bases. Germline lookup yields CDR1 SGHTA and CDR2 FQGNSA. V trimming: 4 bases; J trimming: 0 bases; junction bases outside the gene matches: 6. The CDR3 runs to 15 residues. CDR3 nucleotides: TGTGCCAGCAGCTCTAGCGGAGCCCTCTCCTACGAGCAGTACTTC. It translates to CASSSSGALSYEQYF.

The CDR3: CASSQAGVGTSTDTQYF. For the CDR3, the DNA is TGCGCCAGCAGCCAAGCGGGAGTTGGGACTAGCACAGATACGCAGTATTTT. The gene calls are TRBV4-1 and TRBJ2-3; D might be TRBD2 (6 bases). V was trimmed by 1 base and J by 0 bases, leaving 14 bases between them. The CDR3 contains 17 residues. CDR1 is MGHRA and CDR2 is YSYEKL in the germline V gene.

This clone was recorded a few times. The conserved phenylalanine or tryptophan normally closing the CDR3 is absent here, so this likely arose from a read error. It is unclear where the CDR3 begins or ends on the DNA, so no DNA is shown, and the CDR3 is as TCRdb lists it. The chain combines TRBV2 with TRBJ1-2; the table calls TRBD1, which could not be checked here. The CDR3 spans 11 amino acids, including both terminal residues. CDR1 and CDR2 (germline): SNHLY, FYNNEI. The CDR3 spells CASSDEGQGVL.

This clone has only a few counts. The chain has TRBV30 and TRBJ1-5, with TRBD1 matching 10 bases. CDR3 length: 16 residues. CDR1 and CDR2 (germline): GTSNPN, SVGIG (reference sequence). Unmatched junction bases numbered 6, after V lost 1 base and J lost 3 bases. The CDR3 protein is CAWSGTGGYFNQPQHF. The CDR3 bases are TGTGCCTGGAGTGGGACAGGGGGTTATTTCAATCAGCCCCAGCATTTT.

The chain links TRBV6-7 to TRBJ1-3; a possible D gene is TRBD1 (5 bases). TRBV6-7 is treated as an ORF (open reading frame) with a function not yet certain. The ends were cut back, 8 bases at V and 0 bases at J, with 14 bases in the middle. This CDR3 contains 15 residues. This chain's CDR3 is CASGGTDTSGNTIYF. As DNA, the CDR3 is TGTGCCAGCGGGGGGACCGACACCTCTGGAAACACCATATATTTT.

CDR3 DNA: TGTGCCAGCAGCTTGAACACCGGAACTAATGAAAAACTGTTTTTT. The encoded protein is CASSLNTGTNEKLFF. J is TRBJ1-4 and V is TRBV7-9; D unresolved. Per germline, CDR1 SEHNR and CDR2 FQNEAQ (reference sequence). This CDR3 has 15 amino acids. Between the trimmed V and J ends, which lost 3 bases and 1 base, there was a span of 9 bases.

V and J are TRBV27 and TRBJ1-5, with D perhaps TRBD1 (5 bases). CDR3 length: 17 amino acids. CDR1 is MNHEY, CDR2 SMNVEV, per germline (reference sequence). V gave up 5 bases and J gave up 9 bases, with 26 bases separating them. The CDR3 DNA follows: TGTGCCAGCAGTCCGCGGGGCAACCCCTCTAACCCGCGGCCCCAGCATTTT. Translating it yields CASSPRGNPSNPRPQHF.

The chain combines TRBV9 with TRBJ2-1, with D perhaps matching TRBD1 (5 bases). The CDR3 is made up of 16 amino acids. The V gene's germline CDR1 is SGDLS and CDR2 YYNGEE. V gave up 4 bases and J gave up 2 bases, with 16 bases separating them. CDR3 sequence reads: CASSLSWTIAYNEQFF. The CDR3 region has the DNA TGTGCCAGCAGCCTCTCTTGGACAATTGCCTACAATGAGCAGTTCTTC.

This sequence joins TRBV7-9 and TRBJ1-1, with a tentative D call TRBD1 (5 bases). Trimming took off 1 base at V and 10 bases at J, with 16 bases between the two ends. The CDR3 contains 14 residues. Germline V lookup: CDR1 SEHNR, CDR2 FQNEAQ (reference sequence). CDR3 sequence: CASSLGVGAERAFF. CDR3 coding DNA: TGTGCCAGCAGCTTAGGGGTAGGGGCAGAACGAGCTTTCTTT.

The rearrangement uses TRBV13 and TRBJ1-4; 7 positions agree with TRBD1. The germline CDR1 and CDR2 sequences are PRHDT and FYEKMQ (reference sequence). The CDR3 sequence is 16 residues long. After removal of 0 bases from V and 6 bases from J, the junction contained 7 bases not matched to a gene. CDR3: CASSLGRDRDDEKLFF. Here the CDR3 DNA reads TGTGCCAGCAGCTTAGGCAGAGACAGGGACGATGAAAAACTGTTTTTT.

The V call is TRBV5-6, the J call TRBJ2-1, with 10 bases aligning to TRBD1. CDR3 length: 14 amino acids. Germline V gene data show CDR1 as SGHDT and CDR2 as YYEEEE. V lost 2 bases and J lost 6; bases outside the gene matches: 2. As DNA, the CDR3 is TGTGCCAGCAGCTTTGGACAGGGGGGCAATGAGCAGTTCTTC. Translating gives CASSFGQGGNEQFF.

The J gene is TRBJ2-1, the V gene TRBV5-1; 10 bases are shared with TRBD2. V was pared by 2 bases and J by 10 bases, with 9 bases of the junction left unmatched. This CDR3 is 15 amino acids long. The germline V gene has CDR1 SGHRS and CDR2 YFSETQ. CDR3 sequence: CASSLAGGPVGEQFF. The CDR3 region has the DNA TGCGCCAGCAGCTTAGCGGGGGGGCCGGTGGGCGAGCAGTTCTTC.

V is TRBV14 and J is TRBJ1-1, with D possibly TRBD1 on 5 matching bases. This CDR3 comprises 15 residues. In germline, CDR1 is SGHDN, CDR2 FVKESK. Between the trimmed V and J ends, which lost 4 bases and 10 bases, there was a span of 22 bases. CDR3 bases: TGTGCCAGCAGCCGGTTCGGGACTTCTACGGTGGGAGCTTTCTTT. Translating it yields CASSRFGTSTVGAFF. The full variable domain, in which reference TRBV14 and TRBJ1-1 provide the parts outside the CDR3, is EAGVTQFPSHSVIEKGQTVTLRCDPISGHDNLYWYRRVMGKEIKFLLHFVKESKQDESGMPNNRFLAERTGGTYSTLKVQPAELEDSGVYFCASSRFGTSTVGAFFGQGTRLTVV.

This chain uses TRBV29-1 with TRBJ2-5; D possibly matches TRBD1 or TRBD2 (5 bases each). The CDR3 sequence is 11 residues long. Germline CDR1 SQVTM, CDR2 ANQGSEA. V lost 6 bases, J lost 5 bases, and 10 bases lay in between. DNA of the CDR3: TGCAGCGTGGGGGTGGGGGAGACCCAGTACTTC. It yields the protein CSVGVGETQYF.

The rearrangement links TRBV11-2 to TRBJ2-7; TRBD2 matches at 10 bases. The ends lost 4 bases at V and 0 bases at J; junction bases unmatched: 15. Germline V lookup: CDR1 SGHAT, CDR2 FQNNGV. The CDR3 is 19 amino acids. The DNA of the CDR3 is TGTGCCAGCAGCTCTCCCTTCACCCAGCGGGGGGGCCTCTCCTACGAGCAGTACTTC. Encoded protein: CASSSPFTQRGGLSYEQYF.

The chain has TRBV19 and TRBJ2-2, with 9 bases lining up with TRBD1. The CDR3 spans 15 residues. CDR1 is LNHDA and CDR2 is SQIVND in the germline V gene (reference sequence). V shed 3 bases and J 1 base; nucleotides not matched to a gene: 0. This chain's CDR3 is CASSMGQGNTGELFF. The CDR3 region has the DNA TGTGCCAGTAGTATGGGACAGGGGAACACCGGGGAGCTGTTTTTT.

The rearrangement joins TRBV9 to TRBJ2-7; D uncertain. V lost 3 bases, J lost 9 bases, and 10 bases lay in between. Germline CDR1 is SGDLS and CDR2 is YYNGEE. The CDR3 loop spans 11 amino acids. This CDR3 reads CASSDQIGQYF. The CDR3 coding sequence is TGTGCCAGCAGCGACCAGATAGGGCAGTACTTC.

Only one count was recorded for this clone. The rearrangement links TRBV29-1 to TRBJ2-7; D is uncertain. The V end lost 4 bases, the J end lost 4 bases, and 8 bases lay between the germline ends. CDR1 is SQVTM, CDR2 ANQGSEA, per germline. The CDR3 extends over 11 amino acids. The CDR3 bases are TGCAGCGTTGGTGGGTTGTACGAGCAGTACTTC. It is translated as CSVGGLYEQYF.

The table lists this clone with a few counts. The chain uses TRBV5-1 and TRBJ1-1; D might be TRBD1 (5 bases). This CDR3 has 13 amino acids. Trimming took 0 bases from V and 10 from J, leaving 13 bases between them. Germline values: CDR1 SGHRS, CDR2 YFSETQ. This CDR3 is CASSLDGERGAFF. The CDR3 DNA sequence: TGCGCCAGCAGCTTGGACGGGGAGAGGGGAGCTTTCTTT.

This sequence joins TRBV4-2 and TRBJ1-2, with a tentative D call TRBD1 (5 bases). Germline CDR1 is LGHNA and CDR2 is YNFKEQ. Trimming shortened V by 0 bases and J by 4 bases, and 12 bases separated the two germline ends. The CDR3 contains 15 residues. CDR3 sequence reads: CASSQESGGIYGYTF. For the CDR3, the DNA is TGTGCCAGCAGCCAAGAAAGTGGGGGAATCTATGGCTACACCTTC.

The V call is TRBV5-1, the J call TRBJ2-5, with 9 bases aligning to TRBD1. The CDR3 is made up of 14 amino acids. Germline loops: CDR1 SGHRS, CDR2 YFSETQ. The V gene end was trimmed by 4 bases and the J gene end by 3 bases; junction bases not matched to a gene: 4. CDR3 in amino acids: CASSAGTGKETQYF. CDR3 sequence (DNA): TGCGCCAGCAGCGCTGGGACAGGGAAAGAGACCCAGTACTTC.

The chain carries TRBV13 and TRBJ2-7; D gene ambiguous. The length of the CDR3 is 14 residues. Germline CDR1 is PRHDT and CDR2 is FYEKMQ (reference sequence). Trimming left V 7 bases short and J 6 bases short, with 19 bases between. CDR3 DNA sequence: TGTGCCAGCAAGAGACTGCGCGGTTCGGGCGAGCAGTACTTC. Amino acids: CASKRLRGSGEQYF.

The rearrangement joins TRBV30 to TRBJ1-2; D not certain. The CDR3 is 13 amino acids. Trimming shortened V by 2 bases and J by 0 bases, and 7 bases separated the two germline ends. In germline, CDR1 is GTSNPN, CDR2 SVGIG (reference sequence). The CDR3 loop reads CAWSWAANYGYTF. For the CDR3, the DNA is TGTGCCTGGAGTTGGGCAGCTAACTATGGCTACACCTTC.

J is TRBJ1-2 and V is TRBV28; TRBD1 might be the D (5 bases). Germline-derived CDR1 and CDR2 are MDHEN and SYDVKM. The CDR3 is made up of 12 amino acids. V was shortened by 6 bases and J by 8 bases, with 13 bases between the two germline ends. CDR3 coding DNA: TGTGCCAGCAGGGGGGGAGACTGGGGCTACACCTTC. It is translated as CASRGGDWGYTF.

This clone has just one count. J is TRBJ1-5 and V is TRBV28, with 8 bases that match TRBD1. Germline CDR1 and CDR2: MDHEN and SYDVKM. The J segment lost 1 base and the V segment lost 6 bases, leaving 2 bases of the junction unmatched. The CDR3 runs 14 residues. The CDR3 DNA reads as TGTGCCAGCAGACAGGGGGGAAGCAATCAGCCCCAGCATTTT. This gives the protein CASRQGGSNQPQHF.